This TCR beta chain emerged from a study of cytomegalovirus exposure and HLA in healthy donors (dated by TCRdb to 2016 to 2017). Turning to the overall study: An earlier analysis of approximately 590 of the donors reported roughly 300 Gb of sequence data and approximately 110 million unique TCR beta sequences from 150 million to 200 million T cells. An early release that covered some 640 HLA-typed donors contained about 290 gigabases of sequencing data and 65 million to 100 million unique TCR sequences. The genetic ancestry cluster associated with self-reported Caucasian donors included 81% of the roughly 380 genotyped donors. The study aimed to test whether signatures of past pathogen exposure could be identified by cataloging public T cell receptors. The T cell repertoires of 670 or so subjects were profiled by immunosequencing and related to cytomegalovirus serostatus. A separate validation cohort of 100 to 150 different subjects was used in addition to the roughly 640-subject first cohort. High-throughput TCR immunosequencing, statistical association of individual TCRs with disease status, and machine learning were combined to predict cytomegalovirus infection status. A later analysis re-analyzed previously published TCR beta repertoires from 600 to 850 donors and added high-resolution HLA genotyping to study TCR occurrence patterns. Rather than using new phenotypic data, the later analysis identified candidate immune exposures from TCR beta sequences and from how often those sequences occurred across donors. In an earlier analysis of several hundred of the donors, high-throughput TCR beta sequencing was used to judge whether each TCR beta V gene segment behaved as functional or pseudogenic. Donor age, sex, ethnicity and CMV serostatus were compiled alongside the repertoire data. A later genetic analysis took genome-wide SNP genotypes for about three fifths of the 666 donors and used that subset as a discovery cohort. Every discovery cohort repertoire had been produced on one sequencing platform. HLA typing included class I and class II loci at four-digit resolution. The number of typed donors differed by locus: about 620-640 for A, B, C, DRB1 and DQB1; some 500 for DQA1; approximately 600 for DPA1; and some 430 for DPB1. Because of strong linkage in the cohort, roughly five DR-DQ haplotypes were treated as single units for association and clustering. Among 300 to 500 genotyped donors of the cohort, an average of around 220,000 unique TCR beta nucleotide sequences was sequenced per donor, of which about 18% were non-productive. Beyond this particular receptor, the publication reports: A later analysis reported that several top co-occurrence clusters appeared linked to parvovirus B19, influenza, CMV and Epstein-Barr virus. In a later analysis, HLA-associated TCR beta chains were found to be more clonally expanded and to have lower generation probabilities than equally common non-associated chains. While some public TCRs were present in many individuals, most TCR sequences turned up only very rarely across donors. In a later genetic analysis, a missense DCLRE1C variant was associated with V-gene and J-gene trimming of TCR beta chains, and the association was replicated in an independent cohort. A total of around 150 TCR beta chains were listed by the study as associated with cytomegalovirus. Because counts were too low, roughly 18 rarely observed V segments, including chromosome 9 orphons, were left out of the earlier analysis of 587 of the donors. Because some donors lacked HLA typing at each locus, the association tests relied only on the typed subset. Because the 87-base-pair reads could not distinguish some IMGT-functional V segments, including TRBV6-2 and TRBV6-3, those segments were excluded. In a later analysis, some 17,000 TCR beta sequences were associated with specific HLA alleles at a false discovery rate of 0.05. Presence/absence analyses assumed roughly uniform sequencing depth across donors, an assumption that may not hold. The classifier was reported to diagnose cytomegalovirus status with high specificity and sensitivity in both the original and validation cohorts. An earlier analysis of roughly 570 of the donors showed that most TCR beta V segments appeared in productive rearrangements either about 87% or about 30% of the time, which broadly matched IMGT annotations. The authors suggested that the approach could potentially be generalized to other disease states and immunological phenotypes. According to a later genetic analysis, donors in an Asian-associated ancestry cluster had fewer N-insertions in productive TCRs than the approximately 610-donor mean. Most CMV-associated TCR beta chains appeared to be HLA-restricted in a later analysis, and the HLA associations seemed to be driven largely by CMV exposure. According to a later analysis, TCR association rates differed among HLA loci, with DRB1 alleles showing the most associated TCRs and HLA-C alleles showing the fewest. A further reported finding was that TCR beta sequences accurately predicted the HLA-A and HLA-B alleles for most subjects in the first cohort. In vitro tests confirmed that a few of the cytomegalovirus-associated TCR beta chains recognize cytomegalovirus antigens. This cohort had only TCR beta chains sequenced, and the lack of alpha or paired-chain data limited which features could be detected. Linkage disequilibrium might explain the correlated functional status among segregating V segments, but an unknown experimental factor could not be ruled out. When HLA alleles, especially DR and DQ, strongly co-occurred, attributing TCR associations to individual alleles was difficult. CMV serostatus was the only immune exposure information available for the cohort. The sequencing pipeline was judged likely to have produced a cluster of highly shared sequence variants as a technical artifact.

The cohort consisted of 666 healthy bone marrow donors. All cohort members were sampled while nominally healthy, although unrecorded immune exposures were likely present. The donor tested CMV seronegative and was one of the 352 seronegative cohort members. Every donor gave a peripheral blood sample, and the peripheral blood mononuclear cells from that sample were used for TCR beta sequencing. Genomic DNA extraction from the blood cell samples was performed with the Qiagen DNeasy Blood Extraction Kit. Receptors were amplified or captured by the immunoSEQ multiplex PCR assay. For the multiplex PCR, a mixture combining 60 forward primers for TCR Vbeta segments and 13 reverse primers for TCR Jbeta segments was used. Amplification of the CDR3 region of rearranged TCR beta genes was performed with a multiplex PCR assay on genomic DNA. The amplified TCR beta libraries were sequenced on the Illumina HiSeq System as 87-base-pair reads. As for the original processing: In a later analysis, tens of millions of unique TCR beta chains were counted across the 500 to 700 repertoires, and about 10 million of these chains were shared by at least two donors. To remove PCR and sequencing errors, raw reads were error-corrected and collapsed into unique sequences using a nearest-neighbor algorithm that merged closely related sequences. Alignment of CDR3 sequences to IMGT reference sequences was used to assign V, D and J gene segments. Each retained sequence needed at least a six-nucleotide match to both a V gene segment and a J gene segment. A rearrangement counted as productive if the CDR3 had no stop codons and remained in frame with V and J, and every other rearrangement counted as non-productive. Following IMGT convention, CDR3 was defined as the stretch from the second conserved V-encoded cysteine up to the conserved J-encoded phenylalanine. The earlier analysis of 550 to 650 of the donors excluded any sequence lacking an unambiguous match to a single V gene segment. An earlier analysis of 450 to 650 of the donors called V segments functional above 56.7% productive rearrangements and segregating when the between-donor standard deviation exceeded 5%. A statistical classification framework was built to diagnose cytomegalovirus status from the catalog of TCR beta chain sequences. V and J gene assignment, in a later analysis, came from comparing TCR nucleotide sequences with IMGT/GENE-DB human TR gene sequences. Using the TCRdist pipeline, a later analysis assigned CDR3 sequences along with most-parsimonious VDJ recombination scenarios. A later analysis defined each TCR beta chain by its CDR3 amino acid sequence plus V-gene family, and excluded reads lacking a unique V-gene family. As a way to deal with suspected cross-contamination and a sequencing artifact, a later analysis dropped more than 500 nucleotide sequences that were highly shared and had low generation probability. In a later analysis, a clonal expansion index for each public chain was calculated from normalized within-repertoire ranks of inferred template counts. In a later analysis, generation probabilities were computed using a VDJ recombination model fitted to out-of-frame rearrangements, and the results were checked against IGoR. In a later analysis, hypergeometric tests were used to score TCR-TCR, TCR-HLA and TCR-CMV co-occurrence, with a repertoire-size bias correction applied to TCR pairs. False discovery rates were estimated in a later analysis by permuting HLA or CMV assignments 20 times. In a later analysis, co-occurring TCRs were grouped using DBSCAN, with TCRdist sequence similarity added in when clustering inside HLA-allele-positive subsets. Repertoires with fewer than 30,000 or more than 120,000 public chains were left out of co-occurrence clustering, as were about 5 repertoires with anomalous nucleotide sharing. TCRdb provides this immuneACCESS table in a form limited to in-frame rearrangements. Some clones are lacking; in checked studies, under half of them reflect an unresolved V gene, and why the rest are absent is not known. The V and J calls and the clone size are those of that table, but D and trimming were determined from the DNA. The sample includes under 250,000 clones, with 78% observed a single time. The ten largest clones add up to 3% to 4.5% of the sample.

CDR1 and CDR2 are drawn from the germline V gene (reference sequence): MNHEY, SMNVEV. Trimming takes 5 bases off V and 8 bases off J; junction bases not matched to a gene: 11. The CDR3 runs 15 amino acids, cysteine and phenylalanine included. Only CDR3 DNA is held: 45 bases, read in frame from base 1. Only one count was recorded for this clone. Its antigen target is currently unknown. No much larger clonotype is one base removed from it; base qualities were not supplied. The sequencing sample was made of PBMCs. This chain joins TRBV27 to TRBJ2-3, with TRBD2 matching 9 junction bases. This receptor was taken from a male donor in good health and CMV-seronegative. The DNA reads TGTGCCAGCAGTCGAAGCGGGGGGTCCCATACTACGCAGTATTTT. Translation gives CASSRSGGSHTTQYF.